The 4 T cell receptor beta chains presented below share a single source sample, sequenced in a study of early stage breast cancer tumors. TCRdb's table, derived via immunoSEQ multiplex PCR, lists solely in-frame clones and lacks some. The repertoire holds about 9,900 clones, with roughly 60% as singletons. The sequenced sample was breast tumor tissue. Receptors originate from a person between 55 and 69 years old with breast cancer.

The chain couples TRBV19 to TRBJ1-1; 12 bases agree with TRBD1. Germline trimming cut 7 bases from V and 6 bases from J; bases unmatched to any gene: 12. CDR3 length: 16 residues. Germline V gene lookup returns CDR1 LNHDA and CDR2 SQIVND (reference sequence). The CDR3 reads CASTLGTGGRSAEAFF. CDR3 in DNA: TGTGCCAGTACTCTTGGGACAGGGGGCAGGAGCGCTGAAGCTTTCTTT.

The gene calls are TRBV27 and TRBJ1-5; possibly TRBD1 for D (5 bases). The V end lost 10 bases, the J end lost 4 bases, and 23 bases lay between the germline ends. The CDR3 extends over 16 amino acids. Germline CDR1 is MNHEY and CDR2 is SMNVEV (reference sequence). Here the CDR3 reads CATRFSGVASNQPQHF. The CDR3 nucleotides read TGTGCCACCAGATTCTCGGGGGTGGCATCGAATCAGCCCCAGCATTTT.

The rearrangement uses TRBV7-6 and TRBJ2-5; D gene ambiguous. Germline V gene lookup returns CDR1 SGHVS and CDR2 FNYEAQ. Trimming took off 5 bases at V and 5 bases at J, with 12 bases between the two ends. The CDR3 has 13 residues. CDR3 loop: CASSPGQVETQYF. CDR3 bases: TGTGCCAGCAGCCCCGGTCAAGTGGAGACCCAGTACTTC. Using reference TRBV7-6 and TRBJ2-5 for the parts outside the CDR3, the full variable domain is GAGVSQSPRYKVTKRGQDVALRCDPISGHVSLYWYRQALGQGPEFLTYFNYEAQQDKSGLPNDRFSAERPEGSISTLTIQRTEQRDSAMYRCASSPGQVETQYFGPGTRLLVL.

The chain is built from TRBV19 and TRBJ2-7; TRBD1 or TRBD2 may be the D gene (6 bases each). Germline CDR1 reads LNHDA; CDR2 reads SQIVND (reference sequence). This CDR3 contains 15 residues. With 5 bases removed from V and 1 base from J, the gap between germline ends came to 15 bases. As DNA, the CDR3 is TGTGCCAGTAGTTCGGGGGCTACGTGGTCCTACGAGCAGTACTTC. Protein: CASSSGATWSYEQYF.